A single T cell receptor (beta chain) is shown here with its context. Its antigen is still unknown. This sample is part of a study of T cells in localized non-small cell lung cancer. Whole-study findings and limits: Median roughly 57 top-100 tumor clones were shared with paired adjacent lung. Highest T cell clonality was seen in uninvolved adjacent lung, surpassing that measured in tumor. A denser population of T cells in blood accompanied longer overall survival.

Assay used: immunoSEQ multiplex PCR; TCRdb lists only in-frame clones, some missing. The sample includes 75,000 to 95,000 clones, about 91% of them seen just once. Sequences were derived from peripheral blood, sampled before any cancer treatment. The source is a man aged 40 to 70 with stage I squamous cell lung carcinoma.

The CDR3 sequence: CASSLVTGADTEAFF. CDR3 DNA sequence: TGTGCCAGCAGCTTAGTTACGGGGGCGGACACTGAAGCTTTCTTT. V and J are TRBV7-2 and TRBJ1-1, with D possibly TRBD1 on 6 matching bases. V lost 1 base, J lost 3 bases, and 12 bases lay in between. Germline V gene sequence: CDR1 SGHTA, CDR2 FQGNSA. CDR3 size: 15 residues.